The 8 T cell receptor beta chains reported below all come from one sample, sequenced in a study of CD8 T cells in ankylosing spondylitis. MiXCR was run by TCRdb on the 5' RACE reads, yielding one entry per CDR3 protein. The sample has about 160,000 distinct CDR3 sequences, 15% to 20% seen once. The sample taken for sequencing was blood, either unsorted or a sorted T cell fraction (not recorded which). Receptor source: a male donor with ankylosing spondylitis or in good health (not recorded which).

This clonotype was detected many times. This chain connects TRBV4-1 to TRBJ2-3; possibly TRBD2 for D (5 bases). The ends were cut back, 0 bases at V and 0 bases at J, with 10 bases in the middle. This CDR3 has 16 residues. Germline loops: CDR1 MGHRA, CDR2 YSYEKL. The CDR3 is CASSQDPAASTDTQYF. The CDR3 DNA is TGCGCCAGCAGCCAAGATCCAGCGGCTAGCACAGATACGCAGTATTTT.

This clonotype was recorded many times. The chain couples TRBV12-3 or TRBV12-4 to TRBJ1-1; D not certain. The CDR3 covers 14 residues. V dropped 2 bases and J dropped 12 bases, with 19 bases sitting between them. The CDR3 is CASSLRSMGQATFF. CDR3 bases: TGTGCCAGCAGTTTAAGGAGTATGGGCCAGGCGACTTTCTTT.

This clonotype has a count of ten or more. The rearrangement joins TRBV12-3 or TRBV12-4 to TRBJ2-7, with D perhaps given as TRBD1 or TRBD2 (5 bases each). The CDR3 sequence is 14 residues long. The V end lost 10 bases, the J end lost 6 bases, and 22 bases lay between the germline ends. Written as DNA, the CDR3 is TGTGCCACCTCCCGAACTCGGGACGGCACCGAGCAGTACTTC. It codes for CATSRTRDGTEQYF.

This clonotype was seen ten or more times. The rearrangement uses TRBV28 and TRBJ1-5; D call uncertain. Trimming removed 6 bases from V and 0 bases from J, with 15 bases in between. In germline, CDR1 is MDHEN, CDR2 SYDVKM. The CDR3 spans 16 residues. CDR3 sequence: CASSPLSRLSNQPQHF. Here the CDR3 DNA reads TGTGCCAGCAGCCCTCTTAGCAGACTTAGCAATCAGCCCCAGCATTTT. The full variable domain, completed using reference TRBV28 and TRBJ1-5, is DVKVTQSSRYLVKRTGEKVFLECVQDMDHENMFWYRQDPGLGLRLIYFSYDVKMKEKGDIPEGYSVSREKKERFSLILESASTNQTSMYLCASSPLSRLSNQPQHFGDGTRLSIL.

This clonotype was counted a few times. The chain combines TRBV6-1 with TRBJ2-1; 9 nucleotides align to TRBD1. The CDR3 runs 15 residues. The germline gives CDR1 MNHNS, CDR2 SASEGT. V shed 8 bases, J shed 9 bases, and the junction held 14 bases outside the gene matches. The CDR3 protein is CASSRGTGKVREQFF. The CDR3, as DNA: TGTGCCAGCTCTAGGGGGACAGGGAAGGTTCGTGAGCAGTTCTTC.

This clonotype was counted only a few times. This chain links TRBV29-1 with TRBJ1-4; D is perhaps TRBD1 (5 bases). V lost 0 bases and J lost 8, with 7 bases in between. Germline values: CDR1 SQVTM, CDR2 ANQGSEA. This CDR3 contains 12 residues. The CDR3 DNA reads TGCAGCGTTGAAGACGGGGGAGAAAAACTGTTTTTT. Translating gives CSVEDGGEKLFF.

The chain uses TRBV6-1 and TRBJ1-1; D is uncertain. CDR3 length: 14 residues. Between the trimmed V and J ends, which lost 2 bases and 1 base, there was a span of 8 bases. Germline V CDR1 and CDR2: MNHNS, SASEGT. The CDR3 DNA reads TGTGCCAGCAGTGAACTAAACCAGAACACTGAAGCTTTCTTT. Its protein product is CASSELNQNTEAFF.

This clonotype was detected ten times or more. The V and J genes are TRBV10-3 and TRBJ2-2; D not resolved. V lost 3 bases and J lost 3, with 8 bases in between. The germline V gene has CDR1 ENHRY and CDR2 SYGVKD. The length of the CDR3 is 14 residues. CDR3 sequence: CAISDDTYTGELFF. CDR3 nucleotides: TGTGCCATCAGTGATGACACTTACACCGGGGAGCTGTTTTTT.